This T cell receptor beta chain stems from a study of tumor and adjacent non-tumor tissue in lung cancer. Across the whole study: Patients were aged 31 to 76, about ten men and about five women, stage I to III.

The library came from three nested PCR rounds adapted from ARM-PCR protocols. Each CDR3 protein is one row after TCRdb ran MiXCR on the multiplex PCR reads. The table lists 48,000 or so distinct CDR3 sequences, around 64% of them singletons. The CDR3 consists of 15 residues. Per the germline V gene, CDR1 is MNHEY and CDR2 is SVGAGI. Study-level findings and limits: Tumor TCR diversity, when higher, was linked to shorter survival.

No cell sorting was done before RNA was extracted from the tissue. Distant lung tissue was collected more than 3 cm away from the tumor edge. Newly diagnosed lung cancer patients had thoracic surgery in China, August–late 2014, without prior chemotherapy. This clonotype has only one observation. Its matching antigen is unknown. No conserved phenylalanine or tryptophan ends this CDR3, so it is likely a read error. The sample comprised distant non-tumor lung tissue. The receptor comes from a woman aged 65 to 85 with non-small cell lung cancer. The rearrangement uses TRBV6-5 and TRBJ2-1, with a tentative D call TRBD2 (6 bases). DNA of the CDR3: TGTGCCAGCAGCTACCGCGGGACTTCCTACAGTGAGCAGTTCATC. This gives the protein CASSYRGTSYSEQFI.